A selection of T cell receptor beta chains follows, all from one sample in a study of blood T cell repertoires in COVID-19. Clones were sequenced by immunoSEQ multiplex PCR, and TCRdb holds only the in-frame ones, with some missing. The table shows approximately 460,000 clones, with roughly 87% occurring only once. Sequenced material: peripheral blood. The receptors derive from a man between 18 and 29 years old with COVID-19, enrolled during active disease. CDR3s include the opening cysteine and the closing phenylalanine or tryptophan. A D gene is named only where the DNA matches it firmly. A clone size is listed for some rows: how often the clone was seen (once, few, many), or a class if it is expanded.

D gene	clone size	V gene	J gene	CDR3 DNA	CDR3 protein
-	-	TRBV19	TRBJ2-3	TGTGCCAGTAGTATCAGGGGTGGGACAGATACGCAGTATTTT	CASSIRGGTDTQYF
TRBD2	-	TRBV5-1	TRBJ2-1	TGCGCCAGCAGCTTGGGAGCGGGGCCCCTCTACAATGAGCAGTTCTTC	CASSLGAGPLYNEQFF
TRBD2	-	TRBV7-6	TRBJ2-5	TGTGCCAGCAGCTTAGAAGGCCCAGCGGGGGGGCAAGAGACCCAGTACTTC	CASSLEGPAGGQETQYF
-	few	TRBV6-6	TRBJ1-2	TGTGCCAGCAGTTTGCGGCCAATCAAGTATGGCTACACCTTC	CASSLRPIKYGYTF
-	-	TRBV19	TRBJ1-2	TGTGCCAGTAGTATGGGGCAACAGGGATATGGCTACACCTTC	CASSMGQQGYGYTF
TRBD1	-	TRBV13	TRBJ1-1	TGTGCCAGCAGCCCCCCGGGACAGGGGAGGACTGAAGCTTTCTTT	CASSPPGQGRTEAFF
TRBD1	-	TRBV6-4	TRBJ2-2	TGTGCCACCGGACAGGGTGTGAACACCGGGGAGCTGTTTTTT	CATGQGVNTGELFF
TRBD2	-	TRBV7-3	TRBJ2-1	TGTGCCAGCAGCTTAACGAGGAAGCTAGCGGGAGGGACGGATGAGCAGTTCTTC	CASSLTRKLAGGTDEQFF
TRBD2	-	TRBV14	TRBJ2-3	TGTGCCAGCAGCCTGGGCGGGGGTACGCAGTATTTT	CASSLGGGTQYF
-	-	TRBV6-1	TRBJ1-1	TGTGCCAGCAGTGAAAGGACAGAAGCTTTCTTT	CASSERTEAFF
TRBD2	-	TRBV7-8	TRBJ2-7	TGTGCCAGCACCCGGACTAGTAGATACGAGCAGTACTTC	CASTRTSRYEQYF
-	few	TRBV9	TRBJ2-1	TGTGCCAGCAGCGTAGACAGAACCAATGAGCAGTTCTTC	CASSVDRTNEQFF
TRBD2	-	TRBV11-3	TRBJ2-7	TGTGCCAGCAGAACCGGACTAGCGGGAGGTTCCTACGAGCAGTACTTC	CASRTGLAGGSYEQYF
TRBD1	-	TRBV2	TRBJ1-2	TGTGCCAGCAGTCAGGGACAGGGCAATGGCTACACCTTC	CASSQGQGNGYTF
-	-	TRBV5-6	TRBJ2-2	TGTGCCAGCACCCCAGCCGGGGGTGGGGAGCTGTTTTTT	CASTPAGGGELFF
-	-	TRBV28	TRBJ2-2	TGTGCCAGCAGTTTTGAGGACACCGGGGAGCTGTTTTTT	CASSFEDTGELFF
TRBD1	-	TRBV2	TRBJ1-4	TGTGCCGGAGGACAGGGAGGAGGTGAAAAACTGTTTTTT	CAGGQGGGEKLFF
-	-	TRBV9	TRBJ2-1	TGTGCCAGCAGCGTATCGAGACTAGTTTGGGGGACTTACAATGAGCAGTTCTTC	CASSVSRLVWGTYNEQFF
TRBD2	-	TRBV11-3	TRBJ2-1	TGTGCCAGCAGCTTATTACTCATAGCGGGAGGTTTTGAGCAGTTCTTC	CASSLLLIAGGFEQFF
-	-	TRBV6-6	TRBJ1-6	TGTGCCAGCAGTTACGGGCAACTCAATTCACCCCTCCACTTT	CASSYGQLNSPLHF
-	-	TRBV7-2	TRBJ1-2	TGTGCCAGCAGCTTATCCAGGGTTAACTATGGCTACACCTTC	CASSLSRVNYGYTF
TRBD2	-	TRBV2	TRBJ2-3	TGTGCCAGCAGTAGCCGGACTAGCGGGGCCACAGATACGCAGTATTTT	CASSSRTSGATDTQYF
TRBD2	-	TRBV7-8	TRBJ2-1	TGTGCCAGCAGCTACCGACTAGCGGGGACTCTAGTCAATGAGCAGTTCTTC	CASSYRLAGTLVNEQFF
-	-	TRBV27	TRBJ1-5	TGTGCCAGCAGTGCGTCAGGGGAAAATCAGCCCCAGCATTTT	CASSASGENQPQHF
-	few	TRBV7-9	TRBJ2-3	TGTGCCAGCGCCAGGTGGGGCCGCGGCACAGATACGCAGTATTTT	CASARWGRGTDTQYF
TRBD1	-	TRBV24-1	TRBJ1-2	TGTGCCACCAGTGACTCCGGGACAGGGAATACGTTATACGGCTACACCTTC	CATSDSGTGNTLYGYTF
TRBD2	-	TRBV19	TRBJ2-1	TGTGCCAGTAGTATATCCAGCGGGGGATCCTACAATGAGCAGTTCTTC	CASSISSGGSYNEQFF